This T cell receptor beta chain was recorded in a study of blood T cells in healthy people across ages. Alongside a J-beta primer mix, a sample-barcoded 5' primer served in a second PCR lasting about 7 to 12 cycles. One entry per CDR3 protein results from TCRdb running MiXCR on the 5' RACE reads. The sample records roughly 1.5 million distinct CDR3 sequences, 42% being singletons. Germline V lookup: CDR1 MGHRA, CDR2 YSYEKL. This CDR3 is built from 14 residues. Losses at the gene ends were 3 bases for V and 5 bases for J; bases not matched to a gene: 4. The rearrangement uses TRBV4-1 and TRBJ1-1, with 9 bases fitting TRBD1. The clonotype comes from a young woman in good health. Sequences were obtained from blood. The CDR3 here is CASSHKTGGTEAFF. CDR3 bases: TGCGCCAGCAGCCACAAGACAGGGGGGACTGAAGCTTTCTTT.